Below, one T cell receptor beta chain is given with its context. Participants spanned ages about 18 to 90 years and resided in roughly 26 US areas. The data stem from a study of blood T cell repertoires in COVID-19. Whole-study context: PBMCs, B-cell-depleted T cells, or T cells provided the cDNA or gDNA that made up the material.

Per the original methods: Estimated nucleated cell counts came from reference gene primer amplification. The table came from immunoSEQ multiplex PCR; TCRdb's copy has only in-frame clones and leaves some out. V and J calls and clone size are given by that table; D and trimming were obtained from the DNA. This sample has about 250,000 clones, with roughly nine tenths found just once. Between the trimmed V and J ends, which lost 0 bases and 7 bases, there was a span of 10 bases. Looked up from germline, CDR1 is SGHKS and CDR2 is YYEKEE (reference sequence). CDR3 length: 14 residues. Source material: PBMCs or T cells enriched from blood (not recorded which). The TCR originated in a woman aged 50 to 60 who had recovered from COVID-19. This chain connects TRBV5-5 to TRBJ2-2; no firm D call. The CDR3 DNA follows: TGTGCCAGCAGCTTGGTTTCGTTCGGCGGGGAGCTGTTTTTT. This sequence encodes CASSLVSFGGELFF.